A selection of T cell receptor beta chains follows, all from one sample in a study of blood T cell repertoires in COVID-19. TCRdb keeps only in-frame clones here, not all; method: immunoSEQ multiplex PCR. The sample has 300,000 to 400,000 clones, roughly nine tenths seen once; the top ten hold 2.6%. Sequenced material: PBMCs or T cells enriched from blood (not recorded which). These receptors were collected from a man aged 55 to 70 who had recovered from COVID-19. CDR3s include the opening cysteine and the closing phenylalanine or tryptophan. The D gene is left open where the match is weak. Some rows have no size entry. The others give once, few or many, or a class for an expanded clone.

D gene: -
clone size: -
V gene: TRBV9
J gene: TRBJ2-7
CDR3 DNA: TGTGCCAGCAGCGTAAACGGTAACTACGAGCAGTACTTC
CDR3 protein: CASSVNGNYEQYF

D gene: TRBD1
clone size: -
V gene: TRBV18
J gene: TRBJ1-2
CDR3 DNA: TGTGCCAGCTCACCGAGGACAGGGGATGGCTATGGCTACACCTTC
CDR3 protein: CASSPRTGDGYGYTF

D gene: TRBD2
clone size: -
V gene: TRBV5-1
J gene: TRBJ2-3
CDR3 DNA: TGCGCCAGCAGCTTGTGGGGGGGACGTATCACAGATACGCAGTATTTT
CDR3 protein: CASSLWGGRITDTQYF

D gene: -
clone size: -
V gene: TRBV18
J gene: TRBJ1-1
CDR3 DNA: TGTGCCAGCTCCGCCCGGACCTCGACGGGGACTGAAGCTTTCTTT
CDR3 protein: CASSARTSTGTEAFF

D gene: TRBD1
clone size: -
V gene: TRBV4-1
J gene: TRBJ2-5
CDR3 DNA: TGCGCCAGCAGTCAGACAGGGGTGTTGTCAGGAGAGACCCAGTACTTC
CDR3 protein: CASSQTGVLSGETQYF

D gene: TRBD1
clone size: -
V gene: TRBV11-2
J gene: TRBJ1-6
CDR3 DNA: TGTGCCAGCAGCTCCTCGCCCAGGGGGTTGCATTCACCCCTCCACTTT
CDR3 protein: CASSSSPRGLHSPLHF

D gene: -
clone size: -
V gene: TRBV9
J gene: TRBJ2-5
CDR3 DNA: TGTGCCAGCAGCTCGAAGGCTGGGCAGCTGTACCAAGAGACCCAGTACTTC
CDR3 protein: CASSSKAGQLYQETQYF

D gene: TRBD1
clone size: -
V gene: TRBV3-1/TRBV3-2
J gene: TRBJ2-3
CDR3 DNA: TGTGCCAGCAGCCTCCGGGACAGAAGGACCACCACAGATACGCAGTATTTT
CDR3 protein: CASSLRDRRTTTDTQYF

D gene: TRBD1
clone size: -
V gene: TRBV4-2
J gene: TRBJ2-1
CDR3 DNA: TGTGCCAGCAGCCTGGGACAGGGGAGGTACAATGAGCAGTTCTTC
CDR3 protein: CASSLGQGRYNEQFF

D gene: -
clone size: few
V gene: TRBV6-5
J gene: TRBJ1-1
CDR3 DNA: TGTGCCAGCAGGGGGCAGGTCCACCGAAACACTGAAGCTTTCTTT
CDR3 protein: CASRGQVHRNTEAFF

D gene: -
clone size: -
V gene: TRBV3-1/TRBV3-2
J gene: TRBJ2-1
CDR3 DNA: TGTGCCAGCAGCCAAGATGTACGGGTGGCGAGCCGAGGGTACAATGAGCAGTTCTTC
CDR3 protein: CASSQDVRVASRGYNEQFF

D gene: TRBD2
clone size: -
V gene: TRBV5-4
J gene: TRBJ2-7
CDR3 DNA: TGTGCTAGCGGGGCAGGGACCTACGAGCAGTACTTC
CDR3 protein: CASGAGTYEQYF

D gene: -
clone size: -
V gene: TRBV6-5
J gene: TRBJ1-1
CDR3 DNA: TGTGCCAGCAGAGGGAGGAGTCCGGGCGCTGAAGCTTTCTTT
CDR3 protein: CASRGRSPGAEAFF

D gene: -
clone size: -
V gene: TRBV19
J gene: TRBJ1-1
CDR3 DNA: TGTGCCAGTAGCGCAAACAGGCCTGAAGCTTTCTTT
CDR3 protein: CASSANRPEAFF

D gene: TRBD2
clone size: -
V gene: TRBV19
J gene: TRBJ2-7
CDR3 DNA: TGTGCCAGTAGTATTGCCGCGGGAGGGCTGAACGAGCAGTACTTC
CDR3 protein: CASSIAAGGLNEQYF